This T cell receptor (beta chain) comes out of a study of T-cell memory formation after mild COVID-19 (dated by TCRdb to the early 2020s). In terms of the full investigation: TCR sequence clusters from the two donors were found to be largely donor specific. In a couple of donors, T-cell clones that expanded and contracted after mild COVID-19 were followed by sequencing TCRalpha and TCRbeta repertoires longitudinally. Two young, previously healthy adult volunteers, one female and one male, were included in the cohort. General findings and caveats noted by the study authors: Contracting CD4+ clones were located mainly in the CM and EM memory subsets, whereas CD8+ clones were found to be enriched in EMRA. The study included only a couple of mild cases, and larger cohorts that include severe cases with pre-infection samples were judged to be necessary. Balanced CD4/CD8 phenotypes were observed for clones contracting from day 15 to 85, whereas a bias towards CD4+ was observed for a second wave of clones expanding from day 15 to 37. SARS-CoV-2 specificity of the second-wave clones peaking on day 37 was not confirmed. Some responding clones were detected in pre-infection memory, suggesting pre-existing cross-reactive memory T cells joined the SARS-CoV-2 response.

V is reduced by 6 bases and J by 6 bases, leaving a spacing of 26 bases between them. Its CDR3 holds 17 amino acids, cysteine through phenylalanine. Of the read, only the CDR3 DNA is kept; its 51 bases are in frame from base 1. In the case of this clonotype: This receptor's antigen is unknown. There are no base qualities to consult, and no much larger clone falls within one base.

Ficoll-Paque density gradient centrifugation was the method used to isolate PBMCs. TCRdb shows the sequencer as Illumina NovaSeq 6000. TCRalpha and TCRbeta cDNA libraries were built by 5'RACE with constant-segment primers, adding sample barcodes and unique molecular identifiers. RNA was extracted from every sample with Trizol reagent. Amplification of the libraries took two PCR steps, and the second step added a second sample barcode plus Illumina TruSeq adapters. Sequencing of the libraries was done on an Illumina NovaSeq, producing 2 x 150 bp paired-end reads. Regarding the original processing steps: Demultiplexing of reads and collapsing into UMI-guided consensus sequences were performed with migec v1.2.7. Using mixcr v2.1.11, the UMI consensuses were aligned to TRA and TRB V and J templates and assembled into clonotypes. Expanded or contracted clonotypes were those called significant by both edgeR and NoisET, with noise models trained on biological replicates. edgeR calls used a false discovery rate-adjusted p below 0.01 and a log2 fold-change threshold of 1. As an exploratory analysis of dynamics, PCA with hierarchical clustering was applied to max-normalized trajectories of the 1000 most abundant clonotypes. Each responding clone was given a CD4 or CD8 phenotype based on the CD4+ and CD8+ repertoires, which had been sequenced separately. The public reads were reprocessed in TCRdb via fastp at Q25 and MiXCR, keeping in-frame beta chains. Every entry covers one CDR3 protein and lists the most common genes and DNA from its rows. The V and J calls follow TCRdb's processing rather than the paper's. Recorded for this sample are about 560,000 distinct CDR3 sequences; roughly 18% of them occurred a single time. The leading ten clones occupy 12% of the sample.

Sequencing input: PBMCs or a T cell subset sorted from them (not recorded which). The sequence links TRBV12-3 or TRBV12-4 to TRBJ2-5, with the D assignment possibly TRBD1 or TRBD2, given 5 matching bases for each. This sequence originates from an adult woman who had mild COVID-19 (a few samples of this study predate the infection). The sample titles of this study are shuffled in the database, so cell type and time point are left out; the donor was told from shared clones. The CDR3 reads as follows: CASSQEDGAPPPQTQYF. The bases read TGTGCCAGCAGCCAGGAAGACGGGGCTCCACCGCCTCAGACCCAGTACTTC.